Sequencing of this T cell receptor (beta chain) was carried out in a study of blood T cell repertoires in COVID-19. At the level of the study: Both acute and convalescent COVID-19 samples were obtained from the United States, Italy and Spain. PBMCs, B-cell-depleted T cells, or T cells were the source of the cDNA or gDNA that made up the material.

Clones were sequenced by immunoSEQ multiplex PCR, and TCRdb holds only the in-frame ones, with some missing. The sample contains some 210,000 clones, around nine tenths of which appear only once. Germline CDR1 and CDR2: SGHAT and FQNNGV. This CDR3 comprises 16 residues. Trimming removed 7 bases from V and 0 bases from J, with 16 bases in between. Source material: peripheral blood. The receptor was derived from a woman aged 40-49 years with acute or convalescent COVID-19. The genes are TRBV11-2 and TRBJ1-3; tentative D call: TRBD1 (6 bases). CDR3 DNA: TGTGCCAGCACTAGGCGGGGGGACAACTCTGGAAACACCATATATTTT. It is translated as CASTRRGDNSGNTIYF.